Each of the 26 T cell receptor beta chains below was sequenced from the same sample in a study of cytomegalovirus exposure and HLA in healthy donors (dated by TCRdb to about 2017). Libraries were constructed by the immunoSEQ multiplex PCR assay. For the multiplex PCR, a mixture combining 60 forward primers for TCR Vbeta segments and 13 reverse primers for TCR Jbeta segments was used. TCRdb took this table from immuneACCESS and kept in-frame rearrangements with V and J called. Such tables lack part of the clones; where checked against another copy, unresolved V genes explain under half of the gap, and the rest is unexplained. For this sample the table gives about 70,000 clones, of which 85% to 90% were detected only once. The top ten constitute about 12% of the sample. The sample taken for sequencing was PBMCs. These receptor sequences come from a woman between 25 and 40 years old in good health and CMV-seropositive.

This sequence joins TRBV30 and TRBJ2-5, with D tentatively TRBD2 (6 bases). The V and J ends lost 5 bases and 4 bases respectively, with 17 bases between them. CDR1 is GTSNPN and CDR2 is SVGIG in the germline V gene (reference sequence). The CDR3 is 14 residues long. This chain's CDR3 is CAWRSAGGIETQYF. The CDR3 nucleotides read TGTGCCTGGCGGTCAGCAGGAGGGATAGAGACCCAGTACTTC.

The CDR3 DNA reads TGTGCCAGCACCCAACTGGGGGGACAGGGTACGTACGAGCAGTACTTC. It codes for CASTQLGGQGTYEQYF. The V gene is TRBV27, the J gene TRBJ2-7, with 9 bases matching TRBD1. The CDR3 spans 16 residues. In germline, CDR1 is MNHEY, CDR2 SMNVEV (reference sequence). V lost 7 bases, J lost 4 bases, and 14 bases stayed unmatched.

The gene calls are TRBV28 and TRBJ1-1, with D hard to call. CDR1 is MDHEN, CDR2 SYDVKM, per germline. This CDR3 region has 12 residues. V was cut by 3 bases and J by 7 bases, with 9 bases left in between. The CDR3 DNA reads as TGTGCCAGCAGTTTCAAGCCGAGTGAAGCTTTCTTT. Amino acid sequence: CASSFKPSEAFF.

Here the CDR3 DNA reads TGCGCCAGCACCTTTGGGGGGGCCACCGGGGAGCTGTTTTTT. Protein product: CASTFGGATGELFF. This sequence joins TRBV5-1 and TRBJ2-2; D is possibly TRBD2 (7 bases). CDR3 length: 14 amino acids. From germline, CDR1 is SGHRS and CDR2 YFSETQ. Trimming cost V 6 bases and J 4 bases, with 13 bases left between them. The whole variable domain, filled in from reference TRBV5-1 and TRBJ2-2, reads KAGVTQTPRYLIKTRGQQVTLSCSPISGHRSVSWYQQTPGQGLQFLFEYFSETQRNKGNFPGRFSGRQFSNSRSEMNVSTLELGDSALYLCASTFGGATGELFFGEGSRLTVL.

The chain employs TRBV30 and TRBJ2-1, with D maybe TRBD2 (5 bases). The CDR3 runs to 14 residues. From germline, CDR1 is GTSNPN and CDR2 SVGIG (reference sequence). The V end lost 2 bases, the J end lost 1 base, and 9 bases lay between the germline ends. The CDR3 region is CAWSPRGSYNEQFF. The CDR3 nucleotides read TGTGCCTGGAGTCCCAGAGGGTCCTACAATGAGCAGTTCTTC. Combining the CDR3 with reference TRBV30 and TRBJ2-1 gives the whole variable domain SQTIHQWPATLVQPVGSPLSLECTVEGTSNPNLYWYRQAAGRGLQLLFYSVGIGQISSEVPQNLSASRPQDRQFILSSKKLLLSDSGFYLCAWSPRGSYNEQFFGPGTRLTVL.

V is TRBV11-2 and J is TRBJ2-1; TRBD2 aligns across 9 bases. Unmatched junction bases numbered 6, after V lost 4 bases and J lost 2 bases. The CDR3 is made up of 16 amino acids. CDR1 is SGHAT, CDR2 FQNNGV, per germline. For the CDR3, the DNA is TGTGCCAGCAGCTCACTGGGCGGGAGGGCCTACAATGAGCAGTTCTTC. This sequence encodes CASSSLGGRAYNEQFF. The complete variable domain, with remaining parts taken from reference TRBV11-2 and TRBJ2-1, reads EAGVAQSPRYKIIEKRQSVAFWCNPISGHATLYWYQQILGQGPKLLIQFQNNGVVDDSQLPKDRFSAERLKGVDSTLKIQPAKLEDSAVYLCASSSLGGRAYNEQFFGPGTRLTVL.

DNA for the CDR3: TGCAGCGCCCCGACTATTCAAGAGACCCAGTACTTC. It translates to CSAPTIQETQYF. The rearrangement links TRBV29-1 to TRBJ2-5, with D possibly TRBD2 on 5 matching bases. Trimming left V 7 bases short and J 2 bases short, with 11 bases between. Germline values: CDR1 SQVTM, CDR2 ANQGSEA. The CDR3 length is 12 residues. Full variable domain (outside the CDR3, taken from reference TRBV29-1 and TRBJ2-5): SAVISQKPSRDICQRGTSLTIQCQVDSQVTMMFWYRQQPGQSLTLIATANQGSEATYESGFVIDKFPISRPNLTFSTLTVSNMSPEDSSIYLCSAPTIQETQYFGPGTRLLVL.

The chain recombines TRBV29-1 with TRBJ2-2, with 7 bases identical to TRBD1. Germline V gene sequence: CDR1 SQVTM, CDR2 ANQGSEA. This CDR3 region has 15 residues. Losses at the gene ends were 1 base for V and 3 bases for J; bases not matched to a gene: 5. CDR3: CSVEGTGEDTGELFF. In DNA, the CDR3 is TGCAGCGTTGAAGGGACAGGCGAGGACACCGGGGAGCTGTTTTTT.

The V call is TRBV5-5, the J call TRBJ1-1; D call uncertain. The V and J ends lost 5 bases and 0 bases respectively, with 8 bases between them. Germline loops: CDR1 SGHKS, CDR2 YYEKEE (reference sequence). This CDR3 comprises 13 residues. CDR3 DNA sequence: TGTGCCAGCAGAGCGGACCTGAACACTGAAGCTTTCTTT. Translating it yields CASRADLNTEAFF.

The CDR3 loop reads CAISDKGKVNTEAFF. The CDR3 nucleotides read TGTGCCATCAGTGATAAGGGGAAGGTGAACACTGAAGCTTTCTTT. The chain is built from TRBV10-3 and TRBJ1-1; possibly TRBD1 for D (5 bases). V was clipped by 3 bases and J by 0 bases, with 11 bases between them. CDR3 length: 15 amino acids. Germline lookup yields CDR1 ENHRY and CDR2 SYGVKD.

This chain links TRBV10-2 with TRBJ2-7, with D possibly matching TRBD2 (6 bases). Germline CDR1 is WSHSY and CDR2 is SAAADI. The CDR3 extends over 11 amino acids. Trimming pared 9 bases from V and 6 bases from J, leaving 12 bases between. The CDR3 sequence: CARKGGIEQYF. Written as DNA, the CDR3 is TGCGCCAGGAAAGGAGGGATCGAGCAGTACTTC.

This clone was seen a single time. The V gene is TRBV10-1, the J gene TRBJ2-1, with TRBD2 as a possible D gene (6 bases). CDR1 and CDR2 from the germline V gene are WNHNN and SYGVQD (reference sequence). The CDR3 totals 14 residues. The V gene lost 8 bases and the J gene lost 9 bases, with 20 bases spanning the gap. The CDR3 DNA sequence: TGCGCCAGCGGCCCCGGCGGGACGTTGGGTGAGCAGTTCTTC. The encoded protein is CASGPGGTLGEQFF.

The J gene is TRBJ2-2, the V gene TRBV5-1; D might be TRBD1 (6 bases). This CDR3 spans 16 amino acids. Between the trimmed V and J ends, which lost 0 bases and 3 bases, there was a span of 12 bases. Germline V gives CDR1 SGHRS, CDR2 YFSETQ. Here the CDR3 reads CASSLVVRGHTGELFF. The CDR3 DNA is TGCGCCAGCAGCTTGGTTGTCAGGGGCCACACCGGGGAGCTGTTTTTT.

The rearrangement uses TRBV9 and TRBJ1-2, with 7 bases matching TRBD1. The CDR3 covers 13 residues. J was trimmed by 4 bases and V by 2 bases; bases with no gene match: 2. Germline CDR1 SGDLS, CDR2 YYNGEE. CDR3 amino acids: CASSVTGLYGYTF. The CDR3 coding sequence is TGTGCCAGCAGCGTGACAGGGCTCTATGGCTACACCTTC.

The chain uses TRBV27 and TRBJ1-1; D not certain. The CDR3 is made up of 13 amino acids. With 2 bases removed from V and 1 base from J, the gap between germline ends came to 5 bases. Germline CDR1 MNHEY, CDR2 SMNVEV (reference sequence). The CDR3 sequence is CASSLAGNTEAFF. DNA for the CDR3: TGTGCCAGCAGTTTAGCCGGGAACACTGAAGCTTTCTTT.

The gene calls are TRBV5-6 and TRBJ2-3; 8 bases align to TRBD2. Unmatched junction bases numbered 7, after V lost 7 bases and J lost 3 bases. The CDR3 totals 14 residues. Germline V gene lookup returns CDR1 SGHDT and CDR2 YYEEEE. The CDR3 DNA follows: TGTGCCAGCTTGAACGGGAGGGCGACAGATACGCAGTATTTT. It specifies CASLNGRATDTQYF.

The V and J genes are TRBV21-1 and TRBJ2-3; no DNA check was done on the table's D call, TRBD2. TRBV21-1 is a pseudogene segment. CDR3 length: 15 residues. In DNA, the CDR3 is TGTGCCATCCAGGTTAGGGGCGGGAGGACAGATACGCAGTATTTT. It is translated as CAIQVRGGRTDTQYF.

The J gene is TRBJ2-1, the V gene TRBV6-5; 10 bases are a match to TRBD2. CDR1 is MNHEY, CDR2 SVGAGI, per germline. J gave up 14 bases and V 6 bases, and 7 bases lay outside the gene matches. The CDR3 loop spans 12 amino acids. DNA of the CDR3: TGTGCCAGCAGATTTCGCGGGACTAGCGAGTTCTTC. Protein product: CASRFRGTSEFF.

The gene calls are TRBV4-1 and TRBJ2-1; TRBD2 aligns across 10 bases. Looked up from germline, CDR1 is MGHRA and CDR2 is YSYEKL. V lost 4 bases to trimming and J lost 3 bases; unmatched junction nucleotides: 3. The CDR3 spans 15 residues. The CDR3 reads CASSRGLADYNEQFF. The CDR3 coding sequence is TGCGCCAGCAGCCGAGGACTAGCGGACTACAATGAGCAGTTCTTC.

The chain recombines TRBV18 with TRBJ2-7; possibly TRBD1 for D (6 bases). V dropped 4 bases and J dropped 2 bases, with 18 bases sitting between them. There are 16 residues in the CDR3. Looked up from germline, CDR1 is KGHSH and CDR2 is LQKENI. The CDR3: CASSQSGVGAAYEQYF. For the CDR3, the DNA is TGTGCCAGCTCACAATCAGGGGTGGGGGCCGCCTACGAGCAGTACTTC.

CDR3 bases: TGCGCCAGCAGCCAACGTCAAAGGGTGGAGGGCACCGGGGAGCTGTTTTTT. Translating it yields CASSQRQRVEGTGELFF. The chain combines TRBV4-1 with TRBJ2-2; tentatively, D is TRBD2 (6 bases). Trimming cost V 2 bases and J 4 bases, with 17 bases left between them. The CDR3 runs 17 residues. Germline loops: CDR1 MGHRA, CDR2 YSYEKL.

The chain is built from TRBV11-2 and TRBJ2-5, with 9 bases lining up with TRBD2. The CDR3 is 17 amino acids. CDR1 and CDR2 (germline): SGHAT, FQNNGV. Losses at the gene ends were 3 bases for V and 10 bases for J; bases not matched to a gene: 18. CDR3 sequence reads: CASSFFPTSGNRQDQYF. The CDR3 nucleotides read TGTGCCAGCAGCTTCTTCCCGACTAGCGGAAACCGACAAGACCAGTACTTC. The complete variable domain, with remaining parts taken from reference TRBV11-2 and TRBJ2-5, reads EAGVAQSPRYKIIEKRQSVAFWCNPISGHATLYWYQQILGQGPKLLIQFQNNGVVDDSQLPKDRFSAERLKGVDSTLKIQPAKLEDSAVYLCASSFFPTSGNRQDQYFGPGTRLLVL.

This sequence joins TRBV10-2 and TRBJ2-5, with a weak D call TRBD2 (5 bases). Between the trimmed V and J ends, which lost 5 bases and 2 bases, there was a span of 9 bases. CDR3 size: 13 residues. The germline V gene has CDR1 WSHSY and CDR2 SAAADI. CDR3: CASSPTGQETQYF. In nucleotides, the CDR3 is TGCGCCAGCAGTCCGACGGGGCAAGAGACCCAGTACTTC.

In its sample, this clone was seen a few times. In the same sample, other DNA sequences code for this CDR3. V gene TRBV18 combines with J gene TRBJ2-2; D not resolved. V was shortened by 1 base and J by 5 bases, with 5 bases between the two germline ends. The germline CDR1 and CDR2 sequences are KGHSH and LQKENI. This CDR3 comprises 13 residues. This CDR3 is CASSPLETGELFF. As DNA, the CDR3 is TGTGCCAGCTCACCACTTGAGACCGGGGAGCTGTTTTTT.

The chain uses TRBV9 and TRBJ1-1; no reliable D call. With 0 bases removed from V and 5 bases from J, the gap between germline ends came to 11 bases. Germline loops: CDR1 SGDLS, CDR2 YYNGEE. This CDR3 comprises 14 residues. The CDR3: CASSVDPGLTEAFF. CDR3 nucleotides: TGTGCCAGCAGCGTAGATCCGGGATTAACTGAAGCTTTCTTT.

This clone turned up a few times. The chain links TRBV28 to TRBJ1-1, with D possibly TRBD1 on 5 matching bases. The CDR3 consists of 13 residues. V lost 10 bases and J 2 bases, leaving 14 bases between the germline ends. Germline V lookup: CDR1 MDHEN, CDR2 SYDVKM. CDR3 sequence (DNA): TGTGCCACCGGCGACAGACCAAACACTGAAGCTTTCTTT. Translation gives CATGDRPNTEAFF.